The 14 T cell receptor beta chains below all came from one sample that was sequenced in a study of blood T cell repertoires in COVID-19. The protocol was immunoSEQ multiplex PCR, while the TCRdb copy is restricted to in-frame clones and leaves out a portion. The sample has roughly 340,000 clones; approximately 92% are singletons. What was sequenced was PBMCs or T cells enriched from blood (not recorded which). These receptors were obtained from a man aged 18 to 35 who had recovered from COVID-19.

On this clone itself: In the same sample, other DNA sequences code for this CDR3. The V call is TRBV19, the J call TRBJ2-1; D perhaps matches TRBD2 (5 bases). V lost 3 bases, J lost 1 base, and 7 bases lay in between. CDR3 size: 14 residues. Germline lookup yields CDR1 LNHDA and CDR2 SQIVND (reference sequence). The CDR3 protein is CASSIGSSYNEQFF. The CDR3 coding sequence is TGTGCCAGTAGTATTGGGAGTTCCTACAATGAGCAGTTCTTC.

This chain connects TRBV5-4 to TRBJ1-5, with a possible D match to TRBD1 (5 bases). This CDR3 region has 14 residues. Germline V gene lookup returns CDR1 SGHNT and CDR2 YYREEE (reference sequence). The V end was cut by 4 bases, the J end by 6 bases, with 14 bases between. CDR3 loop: CASSPGGEGQPQHF. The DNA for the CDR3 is TGTGCCAGCAGCCCCGGGGGGGAGGGTCAGCCCCAGCATTTT.

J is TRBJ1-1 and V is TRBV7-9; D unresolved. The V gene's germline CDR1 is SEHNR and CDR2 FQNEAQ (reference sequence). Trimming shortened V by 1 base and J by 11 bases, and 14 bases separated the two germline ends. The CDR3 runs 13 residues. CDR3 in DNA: TGTGCCAGCAGCTTAGGATCGGAGCGTCCCGCTTTCTTT. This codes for CASSLGSERPAFF.

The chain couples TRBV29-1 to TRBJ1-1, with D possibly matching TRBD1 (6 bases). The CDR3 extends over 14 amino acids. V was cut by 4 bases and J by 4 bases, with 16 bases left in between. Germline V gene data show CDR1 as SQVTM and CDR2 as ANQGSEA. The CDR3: CSVVAGVRGTEAFF. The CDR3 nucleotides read TGCAGCGTTGTGGCAGGGGTAAGGGGCACTGAAGCTTTCTTT. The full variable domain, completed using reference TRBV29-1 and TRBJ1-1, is SAVISQKPSRDICQRGTSLTIQCQVDSQVTMMFWYRQQPGQSLTLIATANQGSEATYESGFVIDKFPISRPNLTFSTLTVSNMSPEDSSIYLCSVVAGVRGTEAFFGQGTRLTVV.

CDR3 amino acids: CASSQVWGQNYGYTF. The CDR3 DNA reads TGTGCCAGCAGCCAAGTTTGGGGACAAAACTATGGCTACACCTTC. The chain uses TRBV3-1 (or the pseudogene TRBV3-2) and TRBJ1-2; D may be TRBD1 (6 bases). This CDR3 contains 15 residues. V lost 1 base and J lost 2, with 11 bases in between. The germline gives CDR1 LGHDT, CDR2 YNNKEL (reference sequence).

CDR3 nucleotides: TGTGCCAGCAGCCCACAGGGCTACTATGGCTACACCTTC. Protein sequence: CASSPQGYYGYTF. The chain recombines TRBV6-2 or TRBV6-3 with TRBJ1-2, with TRBD1 as a possible D gene (6 bases). The V end was cut by 6 bases, the J end by 3 bases, with 11 bases between. Germline V gene sequence: CDR1 MNHEY, CDR2 SVGEGT. The CDR3 sequence is 13 residues long.

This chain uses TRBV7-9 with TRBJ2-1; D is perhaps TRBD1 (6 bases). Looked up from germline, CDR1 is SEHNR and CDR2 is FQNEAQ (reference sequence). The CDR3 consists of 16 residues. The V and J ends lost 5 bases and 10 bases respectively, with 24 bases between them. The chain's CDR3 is CASSTNQGPKTDEQFF. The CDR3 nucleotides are TGTGCCAGCAGCACGAATCAGGGGCCCAAAACGGACGAGCAGTTCTTC.

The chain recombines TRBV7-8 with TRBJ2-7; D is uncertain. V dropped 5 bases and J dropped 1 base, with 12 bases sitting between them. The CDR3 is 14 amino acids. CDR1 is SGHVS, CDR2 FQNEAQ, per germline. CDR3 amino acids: CASSPLVDSYEQYF. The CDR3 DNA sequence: TGTGCCAGCAGCCCACTGGTCGATTCCTACGAGCAGTACTTC.

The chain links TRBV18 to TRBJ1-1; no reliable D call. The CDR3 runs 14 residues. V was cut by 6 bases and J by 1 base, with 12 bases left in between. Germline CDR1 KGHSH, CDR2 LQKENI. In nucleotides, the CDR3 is TGTGCCAGCTCCCGCGGGAATCCGAACACTGAAGCTTTCTTT. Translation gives CASSRGNPNTEAFF.

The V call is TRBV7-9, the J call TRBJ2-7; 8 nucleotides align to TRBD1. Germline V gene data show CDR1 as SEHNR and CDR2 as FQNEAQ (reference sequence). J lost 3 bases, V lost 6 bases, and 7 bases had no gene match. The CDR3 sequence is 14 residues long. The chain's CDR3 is CASRGTGLSYEQYF. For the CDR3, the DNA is TGTGCCAGCAGGGGGACAGGCCTGAGCTACGAGCAGTACTTC.

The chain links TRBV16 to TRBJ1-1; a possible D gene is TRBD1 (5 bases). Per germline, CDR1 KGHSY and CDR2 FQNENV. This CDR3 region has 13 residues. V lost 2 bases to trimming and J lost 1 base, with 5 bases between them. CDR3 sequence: CASSQQGNTEAFF. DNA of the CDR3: TGTGCCAGCAGCCAACAGGGGAACACTGAAGCTTTCTTT.

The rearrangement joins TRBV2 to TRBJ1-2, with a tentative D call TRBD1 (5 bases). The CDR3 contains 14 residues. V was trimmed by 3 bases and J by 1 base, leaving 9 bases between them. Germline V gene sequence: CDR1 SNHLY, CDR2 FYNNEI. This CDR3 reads CASSDQGGNYGYTF. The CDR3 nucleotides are TGTGCCAGCAGTGACCAGGGTGGTAACTATGGCTACACCTTC.

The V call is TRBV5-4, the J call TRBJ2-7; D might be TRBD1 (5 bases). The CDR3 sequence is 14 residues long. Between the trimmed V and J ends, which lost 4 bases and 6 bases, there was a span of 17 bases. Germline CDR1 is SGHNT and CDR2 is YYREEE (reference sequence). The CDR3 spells CASSATGRIPEQYF. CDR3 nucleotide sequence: TGTGCCAGCAGCGCAACAGGCAGGATCCCCGAGCAGTACTTC.

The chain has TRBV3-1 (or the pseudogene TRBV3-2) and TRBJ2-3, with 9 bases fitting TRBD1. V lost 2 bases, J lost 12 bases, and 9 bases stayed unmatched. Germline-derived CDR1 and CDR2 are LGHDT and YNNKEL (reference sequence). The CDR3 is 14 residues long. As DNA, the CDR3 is TGTGCCAGCAGCCAACCGTCCGGGACAGGGAACCAGTATTTT. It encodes CASSQPSGTGNQYF.